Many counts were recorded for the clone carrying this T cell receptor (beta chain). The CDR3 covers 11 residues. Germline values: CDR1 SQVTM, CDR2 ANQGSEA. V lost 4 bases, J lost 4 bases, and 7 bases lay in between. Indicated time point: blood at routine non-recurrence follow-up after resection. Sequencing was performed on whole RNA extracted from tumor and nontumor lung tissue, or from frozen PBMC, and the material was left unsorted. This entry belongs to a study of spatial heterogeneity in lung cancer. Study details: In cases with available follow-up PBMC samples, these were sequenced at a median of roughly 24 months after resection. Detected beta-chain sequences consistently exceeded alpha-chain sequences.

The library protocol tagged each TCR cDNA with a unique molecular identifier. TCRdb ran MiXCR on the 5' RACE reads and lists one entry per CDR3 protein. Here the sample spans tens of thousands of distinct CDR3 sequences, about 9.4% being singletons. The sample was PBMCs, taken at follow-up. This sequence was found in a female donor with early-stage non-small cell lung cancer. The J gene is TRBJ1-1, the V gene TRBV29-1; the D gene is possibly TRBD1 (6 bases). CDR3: CSVVRGTEAFF. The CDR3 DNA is TGCAGCGTTGTCAGGGGCACTGAAGCTTTCTTT.